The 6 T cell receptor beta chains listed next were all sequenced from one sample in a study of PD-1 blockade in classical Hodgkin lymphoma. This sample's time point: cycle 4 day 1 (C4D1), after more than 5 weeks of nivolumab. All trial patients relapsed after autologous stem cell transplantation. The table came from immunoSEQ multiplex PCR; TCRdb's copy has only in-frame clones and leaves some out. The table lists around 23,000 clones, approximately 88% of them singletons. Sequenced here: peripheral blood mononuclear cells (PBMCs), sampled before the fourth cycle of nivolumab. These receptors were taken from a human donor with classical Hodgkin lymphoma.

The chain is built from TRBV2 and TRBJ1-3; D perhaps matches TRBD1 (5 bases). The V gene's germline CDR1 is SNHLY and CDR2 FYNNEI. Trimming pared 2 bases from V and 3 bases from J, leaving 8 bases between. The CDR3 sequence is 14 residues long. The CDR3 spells CASSETQVGNTIYF. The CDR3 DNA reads TGTGCCAGCAGTGAAACACAGGTTGGAAACACCATATATTTT. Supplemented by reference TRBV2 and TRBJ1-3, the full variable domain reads EPEVTQTPSHQVTQMGQEVILRCVPISNHLYFYWYRQILGQKVEFLVSFYNNEISEKSEIFDDQFSVERPDGSNFTLKIRSTKLEDSAMYFCASSETQVGNTIYFGEGSWLTVV.

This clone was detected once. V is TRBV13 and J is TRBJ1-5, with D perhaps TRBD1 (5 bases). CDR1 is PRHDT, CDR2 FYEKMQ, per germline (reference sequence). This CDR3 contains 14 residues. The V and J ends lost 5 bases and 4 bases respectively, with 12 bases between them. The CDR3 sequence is CASSGGGRNQPQHF. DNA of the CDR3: TGTGCCAGCAGCGGGGGAGGGAGAAATCAGCCCCAGCATTTT.

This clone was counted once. CDR3 nucleotide sequence: TGTGCCAGCAGCTTCCCTCCGGGGCTCCGGGAGCTGTTTTTT. Its translation is CASSFPPGLRELFF. This chain connects TRBV11-2 to TRBJ2-2; possibly TRBD1 or TRBD2 for D (5 bases each). The ends were cut back, 3 bases at V and 9 bases at J, with 14 bases in the middle. Germline V CDR1 and CDR2: SGHAT, FQNNGV. The CDR3 is 14 residues long.

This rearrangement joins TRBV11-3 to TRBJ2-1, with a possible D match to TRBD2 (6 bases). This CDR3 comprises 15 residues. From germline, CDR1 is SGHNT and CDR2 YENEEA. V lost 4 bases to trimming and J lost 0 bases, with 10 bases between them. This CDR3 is CASSSGTSSYNEQFF. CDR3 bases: TGTGCCAGCAGCTCAGGGACTTCCTCCTACAATGAGCAGTTCTTC.

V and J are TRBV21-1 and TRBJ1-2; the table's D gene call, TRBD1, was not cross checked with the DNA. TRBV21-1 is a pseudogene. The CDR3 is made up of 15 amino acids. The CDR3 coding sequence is TGTGCCAGCAGCTTATGGACAGGGGGCAACTATGGCTACACCTTC. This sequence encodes CASSLWTGGNYGYTF.

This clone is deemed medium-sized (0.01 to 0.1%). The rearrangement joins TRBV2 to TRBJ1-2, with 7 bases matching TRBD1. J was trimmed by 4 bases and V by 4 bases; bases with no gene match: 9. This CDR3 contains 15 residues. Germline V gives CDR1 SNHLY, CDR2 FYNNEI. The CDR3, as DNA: TGTGCCAGCAGTGGCGCTTCGGACAGGTTCTATGGCTACACCTTC. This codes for CASSGASDRFYGYTF.